The TCR beta chain under discussion was sequenced for a study of cytomegalovirus exposure and HLA in healthy donors. Study-level findings and limits: Rates of TCR association differed by HLA locus in a later analysis, with DRB1 highest and HLA-C lowest.

This clone appeared once. Its antigen remains unknown. The PCR was carried out with 60 Vbeta primers and 13 Jbeta primers. Here immunoSEQ multiplex PCR was the method, and the copy in TCRdb shows in-frame clones only, minus some. The sample lists about 120,000 clones, around 80% occurring once. The CDR3 length is 11 residues. The germline V and J ends were trimmed by 5 bases and 5 bases, with 10 bases remaining between them. CDR1 SQVTM and CDR2 ANQGSEA come from the germline V gene. Material: PBMCs. The chain recombines TRBV29-1 with TRBJ2-7; D not resolved. This TCR was sampled from a man younger than 45 in good health and CMV-seropositive. The CDR3 region is CSVRRSDEQYF. In DNA form, the CDR3 reads TGCAGCGTTCGACGCAGCGACGAGCAGTACTTC.